The source of this TCR beta chain is a study of monozygotic twins with cystic fibrosis. Broader study findings: Monozygotic CF twin pairs shared significantly more nucleotide-identical clonotypes than unrelated CF individuals did.

Method: immunoSEQ multiplex PCR; TCRdb's copy keeps in-frame clones and lacks some. This table holds more than 30,000 clones, just over 95% found once. Notes on this clone: Its antigen is not identified.

Germline CDR1 SGHDT, CDR2 YYEEEE. CDR3 length: 13 amino acids. The junction had 5 bases not matched to a gene; V was cut back by 2 bases and J by 9 bases. The genes are TRBV5-6 and TRBJ2-1; 7 bases match TRBD1. This sequence originates from a girl aged 2-10 years with cystic fibrosis. Sequenced input: blood. CDR3 loop: CASSFDPGGEQFF. Written as DNA, the CDR3 is TGTGCCAGCAGCTTTGATCCAGGGGGTGAGCAGTTCTTC.